The present TCR beta chain was sequenced within a study of OX40 agonist ivuxolimab in advanced cancers. In the study overall: Hepatocellular carcinoma, melanoma, renal cell or head and neck cancer occurred in dose-escalation patients. Mean age about 60 years, range about 23 to 80; nearly 85% male. One hepatocellular carcinoma and a couple of cutaneous melanoma patients partially responded.

The junction had 6 bases not matched to a gene; V was cut back by 3 bases and J by 4 bases. Germline V gene data show CDR1 as SGHDT and CDR2 as YYEEEE. The CDR3 is made up of 15 amino acids. The protocol was immunoSEQ multiplex PCR, while the TCRdb copy is restricted to in-frame clones and leaves out a portion. The sample lists tens of thousands of clones, approximately 90% occurring once. The cohort excluded patients with autoimmune disease history or systemic immunosuppression. This receptor was taken from an adult with an advanced solid tumor such as melanoma, head and neck, liver or kidney cancer. The chain uses TRBV5-6 and TRBJ2-7, with 11 bases identical to TRBD2. The starting material was CD4+ or CD8+ T cells sorted from blood, obtained in a trial of the OX40 agonist ivuxolimab. The CDR3 region is CASSSGTSGIYEQYF. The CDR3 region has the DNA TGTGCCAGCAGCTCCGGGACTAGCGGAATATACGAGCAGTACTTC.